This T cell receptor (beta chain) was observed in a study of T cell changes during pregnancy in multiple sclerosis. In germline, CDR1 is SEHNR, CDR2 FQNEAQ (reference sequence). Between the trimmed V and J ends, which lost 1 base and 4 bases, there was a span of 15 bases. The CDR3 is made up of 16 amino acids. The protocol was immunoSEQ multiplex PCR, while the TCRdb copy is restricted to in-frame clones and leaves out a portion. The sample records some 59,000 clones, 89% being singletons. Specimen: peripheral blood, collected in the first trimester of pregnancy. J is TRBJ2-3 and V is TRBV7-9; a weak D match, TRBD1 (6 bases). This TCR derives from a female donor with multiple sclerosis, enrolled in a pregnancy study. The CDR3 here is CASSLVEGGVADTQYF. The CDR3 DNA is TGTGCCAGCAGCTTAGTAGAAGGGGGAGTCGCAGATACGCAGTATTTT.